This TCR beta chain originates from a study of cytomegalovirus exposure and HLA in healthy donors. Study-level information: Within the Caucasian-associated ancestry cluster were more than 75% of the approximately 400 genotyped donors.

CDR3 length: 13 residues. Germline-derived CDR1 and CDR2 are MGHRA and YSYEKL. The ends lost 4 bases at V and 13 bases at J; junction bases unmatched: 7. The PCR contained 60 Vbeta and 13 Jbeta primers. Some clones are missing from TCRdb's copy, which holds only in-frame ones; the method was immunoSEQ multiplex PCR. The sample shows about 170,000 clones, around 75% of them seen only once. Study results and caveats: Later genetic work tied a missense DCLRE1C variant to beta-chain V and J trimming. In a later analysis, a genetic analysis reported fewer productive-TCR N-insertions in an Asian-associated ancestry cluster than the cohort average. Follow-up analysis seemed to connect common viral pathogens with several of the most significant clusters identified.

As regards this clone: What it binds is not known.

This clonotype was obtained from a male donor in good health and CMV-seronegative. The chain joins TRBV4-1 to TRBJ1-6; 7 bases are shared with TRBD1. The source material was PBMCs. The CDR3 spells CASSLGQESPLHF. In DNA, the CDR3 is TGCGCCAGCAGCCTAGGACAGGAATCGCCCCTCCACTTT.